This TCR beta chain derives from a study of T cell responses to AZD1222 COVID-19 vaccine. Overall study context: Researchers grouped second doses given at about 4 or about 12 weeks into one pool. Study-level findings and limits: Of the AZD1222 recipients, only 5 to 7 were seropositive at baseline. Receipt of two AZD1222 doses was followed by a rise in Spike-specific TCR breadth and depth. Dominant CD4 TCR responses targeted spike regions 160-218 and 743-854.

Clones were read by immunoSEQ multiplex PCR, and TCRdb kept only the in-frame ones, dropping some. The repertoire holds about 170,000 clones, with roughly 90% as singletons. V dropped 11 bases and J dropped 1; count of bases not matched to a gene: 2. The CDR3 loop spans 12 amino acids. Per the germline V gene, CDR1 is SEHNR and CDR2 is FQNEAQ (reference sequence). A note on this clone: Its antigen is undetermined.

This chain connects TRBV7-9 to TRBJ1-3; 7 nucleotides align to TRBD1. Sequences were derived from peripheral blood, sampled on day 0 of AZD1222 vaccination. This clonotype originated in an adult in good health. CDR3 sequence: CASTGSGNTIYF. In nucleotides, the CDR3 is TGTGCCTCGACAGGGTCTGGAAACACCATATATTTT.